This TCR beta chain emerged from a study of OX40 agonist ivuxolimab in advanced cancers. Study information: Ivuxolimab doses were 0.01, 0.1, 0.3, 1.5, 3 or 10 mg/kg every 2 weeks.

Autoimmune disease history or systemic immunosuppression disqualified patients. The CDR3 contains 12 residues. V lost 5 bases, J lost 4 bases, and 9 bases lay in between. Germline assignment: CDR1 SGHAT and CDR2 FQNNGV. Here immunoSEQ multiplex PCR was the method, and the copy in TCRdb shows in-frame clones only, minus some. Altogether approximately 78,000 clones are present, 86% being singletons, with the ten largest covering 5.5% to 8%. Study-wide results and caveats: Low normalized clonal expansion also occurred in some nonresponding patients. Among the least clonally expanded were partial responders at 0.1-3.0 mg/kg.

Comments on this clone: Its antigen is undetermined.

The rearrangement joins TRBV11-2 to TRBJ2-7; D not resolved. The receptor was derived from an adult with an advanced solid tumor such as melanoma, head and neck, liver or kidney cancer. Sequences were derived from CD4+ or CD8+ T cells sorted from blood, sampled in a trial of the OX40 agonist ivuxolimab. The CDR3 loop is CASSLALYEQYF. Written as DNA, the CDR3 is TGTGCCAGCAGCCTGGCTCTATACGAGCAGTACTTC.